This note documents a single T cell receptor (beta chain) sequence. This sample was taken from a study of T-cell memory formation after mild COVID-19. The authors produced TCR alpha and TCR beta cDNA libraries with sample barcodes and UMIs by 5'RACE using constant-segment primers. TCRdb reprocessed the 5' RACE reads via MiXCR and lists one record per CDR3 protein. Here the sample spans 550,000 to 700,000 distinct CDR3 sequences, 17% being singletons. Germline-derived CDR1 and CDR2 are MNHEY and SMNVEV (reference sequence). With 0 bases removed from V and 0 bases from J, the gap between germline ends came to 7 bases. This CDR3 region has 15 residues.

This chain connects TRBV27 to TRBJ2-3; D ambiguous. The sample consisted of PBMCs or a T cell subset sorted from them (not recorded which). The clonotype was recovered from an adult woman who had mild COVID-19 (a few samples of this study predate the infection). Cell type and time point are not known. CDR3 in amino acids: CASSLSLGSTDTQYF. CDR3 nucleotide sequence: TGTGCCAGCAGTTTATCGTTGGGGAGCACAGATACGCAGTATTTT.